A selection of T cell receptor beta chains follows, all from one sample in a study of blood T cell repertoires in COVID-19. Sequenced by immunoSEQ multiplex PCR; TCRdb stores in-frame clones only, minus some. Of 200,000 to 250,000 clones in the sample, roughly nine tenths are singletons; the top ten hold 2% to 2.5%. Sequencing was carried out using peripheral blood. These receptors came from a woman in her 50s with acute or convalescent COVID-19. CDR3s include the opening cysteine and the closing phenylalanine or tryptophan. The order of the fields is V gene, CDR3 length, J gene, CDR3 protein.

>TRBV27|16|TRBJ2-1
CASSLGQTLSYNEQFF
>TRBV7-9|14|TRBJ2-5
CASSLMQGSKTQYF
>TRBV10-3|15|TRBJ2-7
CAISGRGQGSDEQYF
>TRBV3-1/TRBV3-2|16|TRBJ2-7
CASSTYGREGEYEQYF
>TRBV5-1|17|TRBJ2-2
CASSHPRDRGLPGELFF
>TRBV5-5|15|TRBJ2-2
CASSPGTGITGELFF
>TRBV7-8|16|TRBJ2-7
CASSAYLPGLAYEQYF
>TRBV5-1|14|TRBJ2-5
CASSLREGRETQYF
>TRBV9|14|TRBJ1-1
CASSSRDRESEAFF
>TRBV6-2/TRBV6-3|14|TRBJ2-5
CASSLRLPQETQYF
>TRBV25-1|11|TRBJ1-2
CASSEGGGYTF
>TRBV4-3|15|TRBJ2-7
CASSQRRSWSYEQYF
>TRBV14|14|TRBJ2-7
CASRRTGGPYEQYF
>TRBV9|15|TRBJ2-2
CASSPLRGRDGELFF
>TRBV9|14|TRBJ1-4
CASSGPAGGEKLFF
>TRBV9|13|TRBJ2-1
CASSVAGGNEQFF
>TRBV6-5|14|TRBJ1-2
CASSYSGQGMSYTF
>TRBV5-5|15|TRBJ1-2
CASSLGVGRFYGYTF
>TRBV5-1|19|TRBJ2-1
CASSWGTSGTVGVRNEQFF
>TRBV6-5|14|TRBJ2-7
CASSRQGFSDEQYF
>TRBV18|16|TRBJ2-7
CASSPRTSGSRNEQYF
>TRBV5-6|14|TRBJ1-6
CASTRMGGYSPLHF
>TRBV13|15|TRBJ1-5
CASSTRDRENQPQHF
>TRBV4-3|20|TRBJ2-2
CASSPYFEVAGGITTGELFF
>TRBV7-7|13|TRBJ2-7
CASSLDSWDEQYF
>TRBV11-3|16|TRBJ2-5
CASSSGTSGGRETQYF
>TRBV6-6|16|TRBJ1-1
CASSYQRTGEIGEAFF
>TRBV27|16|TRBJ2-2
CASRNEHYTNTGELFF
>TRBV10-3|13|TRBJ2-7
CAATRQRDYEQYF
>TRBV29-1|14|TRBJ2-1
CSVEFRGSYNEQFF
>TRBV18|15|TRBJ2-7
CASSPTGEGSYEQYF